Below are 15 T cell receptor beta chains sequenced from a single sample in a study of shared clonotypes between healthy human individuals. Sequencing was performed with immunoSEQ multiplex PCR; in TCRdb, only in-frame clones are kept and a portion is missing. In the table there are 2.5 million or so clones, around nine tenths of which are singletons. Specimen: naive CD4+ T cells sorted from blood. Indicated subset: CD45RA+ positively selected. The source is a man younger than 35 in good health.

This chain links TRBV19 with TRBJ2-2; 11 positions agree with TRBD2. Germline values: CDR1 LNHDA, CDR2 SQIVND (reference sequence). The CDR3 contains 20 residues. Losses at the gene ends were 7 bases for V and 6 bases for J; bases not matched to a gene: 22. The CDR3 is CASKNTGTSGLFRQSGELFF. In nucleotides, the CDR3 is TGTGCCAGTAAAAATACCGGGACTAGCGGTCTATTCCGCCAATCCGGGGAGCTGTTTTTT.

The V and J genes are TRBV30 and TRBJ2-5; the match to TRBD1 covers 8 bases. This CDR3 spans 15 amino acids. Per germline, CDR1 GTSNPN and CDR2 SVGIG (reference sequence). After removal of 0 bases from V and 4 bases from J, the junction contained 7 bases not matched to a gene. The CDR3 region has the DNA TGTGCCTGGAGTGTAGGGACAGGCCGATCAGAGACCCAGTACTTC. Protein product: CAWSVGTGRSETQYF.

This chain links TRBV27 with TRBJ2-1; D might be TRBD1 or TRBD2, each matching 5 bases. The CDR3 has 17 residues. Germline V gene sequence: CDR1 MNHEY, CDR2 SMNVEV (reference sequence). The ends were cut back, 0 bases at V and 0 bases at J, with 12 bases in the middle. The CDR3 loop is CASSLSASGGSYNEQFF. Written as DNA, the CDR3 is TGTGCCAGCAGTTTATCCGCCAGTGGGGGCTCCTACAATGAGCAGTTCTTC.

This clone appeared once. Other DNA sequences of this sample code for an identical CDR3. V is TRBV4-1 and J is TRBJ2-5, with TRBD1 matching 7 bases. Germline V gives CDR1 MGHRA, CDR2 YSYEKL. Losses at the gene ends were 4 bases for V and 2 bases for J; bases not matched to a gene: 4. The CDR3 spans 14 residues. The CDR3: CASSLGTVQETQYF. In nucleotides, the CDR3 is TGCGCCAGCAGCCTGGGGACAGTACAAGAGACCCAGTACTTC.

CDR3 DNA: TGTGCCAGCAGCTTAGATGCCAGTTTTAACTATGGCTACACCTTC. This sequence encodes CASSLDASFNYGYTF. The V and J genes are TRBV11-2 and TRBJ1-2; no clear D. The V and J ends lost 0 bases and 1 base respectively, with 9 bases between them. Germline lookup yields CDR1 SGHAT and CDR2 FQNNGV. There are 15 residues in the CDR3.

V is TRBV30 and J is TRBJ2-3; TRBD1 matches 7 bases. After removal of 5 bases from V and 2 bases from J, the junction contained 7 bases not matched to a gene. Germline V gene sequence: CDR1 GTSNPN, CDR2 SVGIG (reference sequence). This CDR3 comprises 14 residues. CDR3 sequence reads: CAWLKGAFTDTQYF. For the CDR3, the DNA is TGTGCCTGGCTGAAGGGGGCTTTCACAGATACGCAGTATTTT.

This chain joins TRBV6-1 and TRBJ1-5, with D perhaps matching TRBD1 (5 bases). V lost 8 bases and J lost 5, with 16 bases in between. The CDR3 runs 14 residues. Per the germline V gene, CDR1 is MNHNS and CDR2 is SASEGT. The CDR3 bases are TGTGCCAGCGTCTCTGGGGGTAAGCATCAGCCCCAGCATTTT. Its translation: CASVSGGKHQPQHF.

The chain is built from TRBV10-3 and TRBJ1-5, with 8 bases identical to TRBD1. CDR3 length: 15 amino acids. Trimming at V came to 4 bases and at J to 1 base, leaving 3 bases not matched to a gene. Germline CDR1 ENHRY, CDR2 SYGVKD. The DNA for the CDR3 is TGTGCCATCAGTGCAACAGGGGGGAGCAATCAGCCCCAGCATTTT. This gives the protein CAISATGGSNQPQHF.

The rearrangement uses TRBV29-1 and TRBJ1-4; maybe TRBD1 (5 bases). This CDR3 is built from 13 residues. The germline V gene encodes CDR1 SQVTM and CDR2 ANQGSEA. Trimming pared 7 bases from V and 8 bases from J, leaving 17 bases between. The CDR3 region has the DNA TGCAGCGCCGGGGCGGGGACGGGAGAAAAACTGTTTTTT. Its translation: CSAGAGTGEKLFF.

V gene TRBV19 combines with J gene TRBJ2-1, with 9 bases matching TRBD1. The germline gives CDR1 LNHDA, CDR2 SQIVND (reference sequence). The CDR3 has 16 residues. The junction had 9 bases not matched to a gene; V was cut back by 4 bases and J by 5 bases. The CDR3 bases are TGTGCCAGTAGTACCCTGGACAGGGGTGAGAACAATGAGCAGTTCTTC. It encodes CASSTLDRGENNEQFF.

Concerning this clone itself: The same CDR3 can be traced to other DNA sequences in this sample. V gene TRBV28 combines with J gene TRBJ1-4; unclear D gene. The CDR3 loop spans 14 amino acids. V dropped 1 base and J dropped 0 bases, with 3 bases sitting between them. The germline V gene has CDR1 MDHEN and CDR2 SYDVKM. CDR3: CASSLSSTNEKLFF. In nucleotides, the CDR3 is TGTGCCAGCAGTTTATCTTCAACTAATGAAAAACTGTTTTTT.

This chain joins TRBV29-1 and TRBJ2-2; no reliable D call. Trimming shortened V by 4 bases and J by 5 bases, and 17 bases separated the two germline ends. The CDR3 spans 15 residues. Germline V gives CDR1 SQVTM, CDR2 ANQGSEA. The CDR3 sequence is CSVVISSSRTGELFF. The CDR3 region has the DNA TGCAGCGTTGTTATCAGTTCTTCGCGGACCGGGGAGCTGTTTTTT.

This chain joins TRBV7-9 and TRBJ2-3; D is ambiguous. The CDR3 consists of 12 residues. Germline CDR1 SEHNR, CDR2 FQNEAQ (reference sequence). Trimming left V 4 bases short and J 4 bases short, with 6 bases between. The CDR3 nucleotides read TGTGCCAGCAGCTCTCTTTCAGATACGCAGTATTTT. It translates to CASSSLSDTQYF. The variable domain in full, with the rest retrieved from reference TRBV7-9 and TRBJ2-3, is DTGVSQNPRHKITKRGQNVTFRCDPISEHNRLYWYRQTLGQGPEFLTYFQNEAQLEKSRLLSDRFSAERPKGSFSTLEIQRTEQGDSAMYLCASSSLSDTQYFGPGTRLTVL.

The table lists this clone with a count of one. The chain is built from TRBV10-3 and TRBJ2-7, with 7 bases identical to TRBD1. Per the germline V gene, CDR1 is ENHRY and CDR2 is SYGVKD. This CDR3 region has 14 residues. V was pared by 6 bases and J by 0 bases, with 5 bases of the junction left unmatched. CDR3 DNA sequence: TGTGCCATCAGACGGGACAGAACCTCCTACGAGCAGTACTTC. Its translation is CAIRRDRTSYEQYF.

The CDR3 nucleotides read TGTGCCAGCAGTGAATGGGTCATCACCTTCTCTGGAAACACCATATATTTT. The encoded protein is CASSEWVITFSGNTIYF. The chain recombines TRBV2 with TRBJ1-3; D gene uncertain. With 2 bases removed from V and 0 bases from J, the gap between germline ends came to 14 bases. The CDR3 length is 17 residues. The germline gives CDR1 SNHLY, CDR2 FYNNEI.